The rows below give T cell receptor beta chains drawn from one sample of a study of blood T cell repertoires in COVID-19. The table came from immunoSEQ multiplex PCR; TCRdb's copy has only in-frame clones and leaves some out. The sample holds roughly 140,000 clones; around 85% are singletons and the top ten take about 8%. The sample comprised peripheral blood. These receptors were obtained from a woman aged 60-75 years with COVID-19, enrolled during active disease. Each CDR3 is given with its conserved first and last residue. A D gene is named only where the DNA matches it firmly. Where a row states a size, it is once, few, many or the class of an expanded clone; other rows omit it.

TRBJ2-4	TRBV4-3	18	.	TRBD2	CASSPHQLAGGPKNIQYF	TGCGCCAGCAGCCCACACCAACTAGCGGGGGGTCCCAAAAACATTCAGTACTTC
TRBJ2-1	TRBV5-1	14	.	.	CASSLGAGDNEQFF	TGCGCCAGCAGCTTGGGAGCAGGGGACAATGAGCAGTTCTTC
TRBJ2-1	TRBV5-1	14	.	TRBD2	CASSPGGANNEQFF	TGCGCCAGCAGCCCCGGGGGGGCCAACAATGAGCAGTTCTTC
TRBJ2-3	TRBV28	14	.	TRBD2	CASVLAGFTDTQYF	TGTGCCAGTGTGCTAGCGGGTTTCACAGATACGCAGTATTTT
TRBJ2-5	TRBV7-3	15	.	.	CASSLMTGGQETQYF	TGTGCCAGCAGCTTAATGACAGGCGGGCAAGAGACCCAGTACTTC
TRBJ1-5	TRBV2	14	.	.	CASSVERGNQPQHF	TGTGCCAGCAGTGTAGAACGGGGCAATCAGCCCCAGCATTTT
TRBJ1-4	TRBV7-2	15	.	TRBD1	CASRTGALQREKLFF	TGTGCCAGTCGGACAGGGGCCCTCCAAAGGGAAAAACTGTTTTTT
TRBJ2-7	TRBV6-2/TRBV6-3	14	.	.	CASSSSTGYYEQYF	TGTGCCAGCAGTTCCTCTACGGGGTACTACGAGCAGTACTTC
TRBJ2-5	TRBV5-1	16	once	.	CASSLERGGAGETQYF	TGCGCCAGCAGCCTCGAGAGGGGCGGGGCAGGGGAGACCCAGTACTTC
TRBJ2-3	TRBV6-2/TRBV6-3	15	.	TRBD2	CASSTGLGGTDTQYF	TGTGCCAGCAGCACCGGACTAGGGGGCACAGATACGCAGTATTTT
TRBJ1-2	TRBV30	13	.	TRBD1	CAWVRQGLYGYTF	TGTGCCTGGGTACGACAGGGGTTATATGGCTACACCTTC
TRBJ2-7	TRBV12-5	16	few	TRBD2	CASGPGTSGGAYEQYF	TGTGCTAGTGGTCCTGGGACTAGCGGGGGGGCCTACGAGCAGTACTTC
TRBJ1-1	TRBV3-1/TRBV3-2	13	once	.	CASRTGSNTEAFF	TGTGCCAGCAGAACAGGGAGCAACACTGAAGCTTTCTTT
TRBJ1-1	TRBV3-1/TRBV3-2	17	.	.	CASSQALTGFMNTEAFF	TGTGCCAGCAGCCAAGCCTTGACAGGTTTTATGAACACTGAAGCTTTCTTT
TRBJ2-7	TRBV5-8	15	once	TRBD1	CASSLSRTGVYEQYF	TGTGCCAGCAGCTTGTCTCGGACAGGGGTCTACGAGCAGTACTTC
TRBJ2-1	TRBV7-3	15	.	TRBD2	CASSRGTSGVREQFF	TGTGCCAGCAGCCGCGGGACTAGCGGGGTTAGAGAGCAGTTCTTC
TRBJ2-5	TRBV5-1	18	.	.	CASGPLGSRAQGRETQYF	TGCGCCAGCGGCCCATTAGGTTCCCGCGCACAGGGCCGAGAGACCCAGTACTTC
TRBJ2-7	TRBV5-1	14	.	.	CASSLTYSSYEQYF	TGCGCCAGCAGCTTGACATACAGTTCCTACGAGCAGTACTTC
TRBJ2-7	TRBV4-3	16	.	TRBD1	CASSQEGQGGSYEQYF	TGCGCCAGCAGCCAAGAGGGACAGGGGGGCTCCTACGAGCAGTACTTC
TRBJ1-1	TRBV11-2	14	.	TRBD1	CASSLKGQGTEAFF	TGTGCCAGCAGCTTAAAGGGACAGGGCACTGAAGCTTTCTTT
TRBJ2-7	TRBV5-4	15	.	.	CASSMGGAGQNEQYF	TGTGCCAGCTCAATGGGGGGGGCAGGGCAAAACGAGCAGTACTTC
TRBJ1-2	TRBV27	14	.	.	CASSFQGHPFGYTF	TGTGCCAGCAGTTTCCAGGGTCACCCTTTTGGCTACACCTTC
TRBJ1-3	TRBV7-6	16	.	TRBD1	CASSFSTGGYGNTIYF	TGTGCCAGCAGCTTTTCGACAGGGGGCTATGGGAACACCATATATTTT
TRBJ2-7	TRBV5-8	14	.	.	CASTQFVHSYEQYF	TGTGCCAGCACCCAGTTCGTACACTCCTACGAGCAGTACTTC
TRBJ2-5	TRBV4-1	17	.	TRBD2	CASREVGGGTSQETQYF	TGCGCCAGCAGAGAGGTGGGCGGGGGGACGTCCCAAGAGACCCAGTACTTC
TRBJ2-7	TRBV2	15	.	TRBD2	CASSRTGAGGGEQYF	TGTGCCAGCAGCAGGACTGGGGCGGGGGGCGGCGAGCAGTACTTC
TRBJ1-2	TRBV28	14	.	TRBD1	CASTTGQGTGGYTF	TGTGCCAGTACCACGGGACAGGGGACGGGTGGCTACACCTTC
TRBJ2-7	TRBV7-8	16	.	TRBD2	CASSLRVLAGGYEQYF	TGTGCCAGCAGCCTACGTGTCCTAGCGGGGGGATACGAGCAGTACTTC
TRBJ2-3	TRBV7-9	16	few	TRBD2	CASSLGSGGFTDTQYF	TGTGCCAGCAGCTTGGGTAGCGGGGGGTTCACAGATACGCAGTATTTT
TRBJ1-1	TRBV19	13	.	.	CASSIGLQGKAFF	TGTGCCAGTAGTATAGGGTTACAGGGTAAAGCTTTCTTT
TRBJ1-1	TRBV10-3	14	.	.	CAISELAGNTEAFF	TGTGCCATCAGTGAGTTGGCAGGGAACACTGAAGCTTTCTTT
TRBJ1-3	TRBV5-4	15	.	TRBD1	CASSLAGTGGNTIYF	TGTGCCAGCAGCTTGGCCGGGACAGGCGGAAACACCATATATTTT
TRBJ2-5	TRBV3-1/TRBV3-2	15	.	.	CASSLLLEAPETQYF	TGTGCCAGCAGCCTCCTCCTAGAAGCTCCAGAGACCCAGTACTTC
TRBJ2-7	TRBV5-4	18	.	TRBD2	CASSLGGTSGSRIYEQYF	TGTGCCAGCAGCTTGGGGGGGACTAGCGGGTCTAGAATCTACGAGCAGTACTTC
TRBJ1-2	TRBV14	13	.	TRBD1	CASTAGTGYGYTF	TGTGCCAGCACCGCCGGGACAGGGTATGGCTACACCTTC
TRBJ2-1	TRBV18	18	.	.	CASSPPNRDGISYNEQFF	TGTGCCAGCTCACCACCAAACAGGGACGGAATCTCCTACAATGAGCAGTTCTTC
TRBJ2-1	TRBV7-6	16	.	TRBD2	CASSLIAGGAAYEQFF	TGTGCCAGCAGCTTAATTGCGGGAGGGGCGGCGTATGAGCAGTTCTTC
TRBJ1-2	TRBV24-1	15	.	TRBD1	CATSDPGTGAHGYTF	TGTGCCACCAGTGATCCGGGGACAGGGGCTCATGGCTACACCTTC
TRBJ2-3	TRBV27	16	.	TRBD1	CASSPPTGGYTDTQYF	TGTGCCAGCAGTCCACCGACAGGGGGGTACACAGATACGCAGTATTTT
TRBJ1-2	TRBV5-4	10	.	.	CASSNNGYTF	TGTGCCAGCAGCAACAACGGCTACACCTTC
TRBJ1-3	TRBV10-3	18	.	TRBD1	CAISESMGQGGSGNTIYF	TGTGCCATCAGTGAGTCGATGGGACAGGGTGGTTCTGGAAACACCATATATTTT
TRBJ2-5	TRBV5-1	17	once	.	CASSPGRDTETQETQYF	TGCGCCAGCAGCCCAGGTCGGGACACCGAAACCCAAGAGACCCAGTACTTC
TRBJ1-2	TRBV7-8	13	.	.	CASSPPGSGGYTF	TGTGCCAGCAGCCCCCCGGGGTCTGGAGGCTACACCTTC
TRBJ1-1	TRBV12-1	15	.	.	CASSSGTGRGTEAFF	TGTGCCAGCAGCTCGGGGACAGGGAGGGGTACTGAAGCTTTCTTT
TRBJ2-1	TRBV2	14	.	TRBD1	CASKDRGSYNEQFF	TGTGCCAGCAAAGACAGGGGGTCGTACAATGAGCAGTTCTTC